The entry below gives a single T cell receptor beta chain sequence along with its context. This entry is derived from a study of glioma-infiltrating T cells after dendritic cell vaccination. TCRB CDR3 was amplified from 2 ug genomic DNA or less. Amplification used 60 V beta primers and 13 J beta primers. Libraries were prepared by immunoSEQ multiplex PCR; TCRdb keeps only in-frame clonotypes and omits some of them. The sample includes fewer than 45,000 clones, almost 85% seen only once; the top ten take about 7.8%. Germline assignment: CDR1 SNHLY and CDR2 FYNNEI. Trimming cost V 2 bases and J 1 base, with 12 bases left between them. This CDR3 spans 15 amino acids. All glioblastoma patients lacked an isocitrate dehydrogenase mutation. PBMC were collected before vaccination, two weeks after the third vaccination, and at progression.

The genes are TRBV2 and TRBJ2-7, with D tentatively TRBD2 (5 bases). The receptor was isolated from a human donor with glioblastoma. Source: blood, taken before dendritic cell vaccination. CDR3 residues: CASSELLGLSYEQYF. The DNA for the CDR3 is TGTGCCAGCAGTGAATTACTAGGGCTGTCCTACGAGCAGTACTTC.